Following are 7 T cell receptor beta chains from one sample sequenced in a study of shared clonotypes between healthy human individuals. The naive CD8 subset, CD45RO-negative cells positively selected for CCR7, excluded terminally differentiated effector memory CD45RA+ cells. Data came from immunoSEQ multiplex PCR; TCRdb stores just in-frame clones and leaves some out. Among around 2.1 million clones, approximately 94% were seen once, and the ten largest hold around 1.7%. Sample: naive CD8+ T cells from PBMCs. The source of these receptors is a man aged 18 to 35 in good health. Some clones in this sample may be carry-over from other donors' samples.

The genes are TRBV7-9 and TRBJ2-5; TRBD1 agrees at 9 bases. Germline values: CDR1 SEHNR, CDR2 FQNEAQ (reference sequence). V lost 4 bases to trimming and J lost 7 bases; unmatched junction nucleotides: 13. This CDR3 contains 16 residues. Here the CDR3 DNA reads TGTGCCAGCAGCTCCCCTAGGACAGGGGAGTTGGTGACCCAGTACTTC. Its protein is CASSSPRTGELVTQYF.

The chain recombines TRBV7-9 with TRBJ2-2; 10 bases match TRBD2. The V gene's germline CDR1 is SEHNR and CDR2 FQNEAQ (reference sequence). The CDR3 extends over 19 amino acids. V lost 1 base and J lost 1; bases outside the gene matches: 9. CDR3 coding DNA: TGTGCCAGCAGCTTAGGTGGTAGCGGGAGGCACGAGAACACCGGGGAGCTGTTTTTT. Translation gives CASSLGGSGRHENTGELFF.

The genes are TRBV18 and TRBJ2-7; TRBD2 matches 7 bases. V lost 6 bases to trimming and J lost 6 bases; unmatched junction nucleotides: 17. The CDR3 contains 16 residues. The germline V gene encodes CDR1 KGHSH and CDR2 LQKENI. The DNA of the CDR3 is TGTGCCAGCTCGCCTACCGCGGGCGGGAGCGGGTCCGAGCAGTACTTC. Translation: CASSPTAGGSGSEQYF.

This clone was detected once. The V call is TRBV29-1, the J call TRBJ1-2; D ambiguous. CDR3 size: 10 residues. V lost 4 bases to trimming and J lost 14 bases, with 14 bases between them. The germline V gene has CDR1 SQVTM and CDR2 ANQGSEA. CDR3 amino acids: CSVVDPSETF. DNA for the CDR3: TGCAGCGTTGTTGACCCCTCGGAAACCTTC.

This clone was picked up a small number of times. V gene TRBV27 combines with J gene TRBJ1-2; 8 bases match TRBD1. The germline CDR1 and CDR2 sequences are MNHEY and SMNVEV (reference sequence). After removal of 4 bases from V and 4 bases from J, the junction contained 5 bases not matched to a gene. This CDR3 contains 14 residues. Here the CDR3 DNA reads TGTGCCAGCAGTTCCGCAGGGGGCGTCTATGGCTACACCTTC. Translating gives CASSSAGGVYGYTF.

This chain joins TRBV5-1 and TRBJ2-5; the D gene is possibly TRBD2 (7 bases). The CDR3 totals 14 residues. In germline, CDR1 is SGHRS, CDR2 YFSETQ. The V gene lost 6 bases and the J gene lost 3 bases, with 15 bases spanning the gap. CDR3 loop: CASTLRGAEETQYF. For the CDR3, the DNA is TGCGCCAGCACCCTACGGGGGGCCGAAGAGACCCAGTACTTC.

Here the CDR3 DNA reads TGTGCCAGCAGTCCTTGGCGAACTAGCGGGAAAAATTATGAGCAGTTCTTC. It codes for CASSPWRTSGKNYEQFF. The chain is built from TRBV28 and TRBJ2-1; 10 nucleotides agree with TRBD2. V was pared by 5 bases and J by 8 bases, with 15 bases of the junction left unmatched. This CDR3 has 17 amino acids. Germline CDR1 reads MDHEN; CDR2 reads SYDVKM.